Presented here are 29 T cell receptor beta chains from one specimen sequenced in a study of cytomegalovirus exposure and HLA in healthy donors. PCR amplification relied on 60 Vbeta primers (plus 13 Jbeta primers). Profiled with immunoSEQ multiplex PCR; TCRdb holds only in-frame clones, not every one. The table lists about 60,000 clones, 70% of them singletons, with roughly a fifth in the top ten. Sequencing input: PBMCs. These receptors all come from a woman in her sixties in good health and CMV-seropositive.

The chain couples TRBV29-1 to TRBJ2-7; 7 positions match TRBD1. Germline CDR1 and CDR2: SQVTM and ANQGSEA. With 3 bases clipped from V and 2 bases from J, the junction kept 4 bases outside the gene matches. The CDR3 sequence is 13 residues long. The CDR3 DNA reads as TGCAGCGTTGATGACAGGGCTACCTACGAGCAGTACTTC. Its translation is CSVDDRATYEQYF.

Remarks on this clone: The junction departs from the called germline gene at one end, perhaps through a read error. The DNA for the CDR3 is TGTTCCAGCAGCTTAGGCGGCCTGACAGGGTCGATCGATGAAAAACTGTTTTTT. Residues: CSSSLGGLTGSIDEKLFF. The J gene is TRBJ1-4, the V gene TRBV7-9, with 7 bases fitting TRBD1. Germline CDR1 and CDR2: SEHNR and FQNEAQ (reference sequence). The CDR3 sequence is 18 residues long.

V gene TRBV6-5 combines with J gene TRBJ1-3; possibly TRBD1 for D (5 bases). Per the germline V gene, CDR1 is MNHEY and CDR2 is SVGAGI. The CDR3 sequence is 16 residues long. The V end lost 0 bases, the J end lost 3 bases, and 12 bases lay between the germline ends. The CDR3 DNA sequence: TGTGCCAGCAGTTACTCGTGGGGGGGAAGTGGAAACACCATATATTTT. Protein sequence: CASSYSWGGSGNTIYF.

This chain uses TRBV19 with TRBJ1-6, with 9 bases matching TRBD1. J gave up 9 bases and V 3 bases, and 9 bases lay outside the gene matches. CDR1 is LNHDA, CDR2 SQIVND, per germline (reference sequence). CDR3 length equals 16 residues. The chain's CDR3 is CASSIELGQGTSPLHF. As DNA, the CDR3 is TGTGCCAGTAGTATTGAGTTGGGACAGGGCACTTCACCCCTCCACTTT.

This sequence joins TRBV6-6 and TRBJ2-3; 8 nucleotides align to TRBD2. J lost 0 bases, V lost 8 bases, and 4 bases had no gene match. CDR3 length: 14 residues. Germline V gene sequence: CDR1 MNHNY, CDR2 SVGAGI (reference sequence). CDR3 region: CASGLAASTDTQYF. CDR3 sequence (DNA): TGTGCCAGCGGACTAGCAGCTAGCACAGATACGCAGTATTTT.

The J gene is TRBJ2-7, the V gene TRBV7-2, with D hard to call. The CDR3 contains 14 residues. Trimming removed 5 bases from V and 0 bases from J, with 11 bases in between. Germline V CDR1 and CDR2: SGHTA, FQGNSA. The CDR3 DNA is TGTGCCAGCAGCCAAAACACTATCTCCTACGAGCAGTACTTC. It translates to CASSQNTISYEQYF. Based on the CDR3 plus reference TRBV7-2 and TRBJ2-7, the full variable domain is GAGVSQSPSNKVTEKGKDVELRCDPISGHTALYWYRQSLGQGLEFLIYFQGNSAPDKSGLPSDRFSAERTGGSVSTLTIQRTQQEDSAVYLCASSQNTISYEQYFGPGTRLTVT.

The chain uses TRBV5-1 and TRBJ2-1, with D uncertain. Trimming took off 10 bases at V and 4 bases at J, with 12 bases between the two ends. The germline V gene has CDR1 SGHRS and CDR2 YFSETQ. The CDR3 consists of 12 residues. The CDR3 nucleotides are TGCGCCCCCTCTACGAGGTACAATGAGCAGTTCTTC. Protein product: CAPSTRYNEQFF.

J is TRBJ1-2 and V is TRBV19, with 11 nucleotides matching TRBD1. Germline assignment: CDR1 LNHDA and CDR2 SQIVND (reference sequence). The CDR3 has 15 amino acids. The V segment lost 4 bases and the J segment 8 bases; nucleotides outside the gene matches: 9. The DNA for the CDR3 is TGTGCCAGTAGTAGAAACCGGGACAGGGGGAACGGCTACACCTTC. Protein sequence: CASSRNRDRGNGYTF.

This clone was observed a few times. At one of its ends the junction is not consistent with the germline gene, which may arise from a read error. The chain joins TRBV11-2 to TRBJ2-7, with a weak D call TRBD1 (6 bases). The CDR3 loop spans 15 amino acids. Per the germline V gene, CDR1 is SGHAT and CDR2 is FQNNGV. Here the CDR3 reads CASSQSRGTMYEQYF. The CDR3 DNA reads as TGCGCCAGCAGCCAAAGTAGGGGGACGATGTACGAGCAGTACTTC.

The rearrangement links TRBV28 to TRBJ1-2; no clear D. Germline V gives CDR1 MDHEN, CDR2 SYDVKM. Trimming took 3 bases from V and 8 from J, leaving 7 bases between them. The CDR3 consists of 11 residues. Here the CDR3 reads CASSLNRGYTF. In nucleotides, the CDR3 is TGTGCCAGCAGTTTGAATCGGGGCTACACCTTC.

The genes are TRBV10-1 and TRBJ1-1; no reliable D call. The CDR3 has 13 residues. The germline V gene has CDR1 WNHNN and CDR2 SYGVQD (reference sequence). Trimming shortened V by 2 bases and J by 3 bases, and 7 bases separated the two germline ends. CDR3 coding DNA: TGCGCCAGCAGTGAGGACACTTACACTGAAGCTTTCTTT. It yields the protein CASSEDTYTEAFF.

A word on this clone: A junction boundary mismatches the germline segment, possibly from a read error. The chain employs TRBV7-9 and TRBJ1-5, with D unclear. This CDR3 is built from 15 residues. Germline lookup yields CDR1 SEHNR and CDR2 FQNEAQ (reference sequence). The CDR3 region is CSSSLAMSPNQPQHF. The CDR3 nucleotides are TGTTCCAGCAGCTTAGCGATGAGCCCGAATCAGCCCCAGCATTTT.

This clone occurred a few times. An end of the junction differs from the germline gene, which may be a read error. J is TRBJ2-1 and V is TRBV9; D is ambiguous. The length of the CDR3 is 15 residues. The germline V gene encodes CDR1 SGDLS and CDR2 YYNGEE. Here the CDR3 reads CASSPGTPSYNEQFF. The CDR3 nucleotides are TGCGCCAGCAGTCCCGGTACGCCGTCGTACAATGAGCAGTTCTTC.

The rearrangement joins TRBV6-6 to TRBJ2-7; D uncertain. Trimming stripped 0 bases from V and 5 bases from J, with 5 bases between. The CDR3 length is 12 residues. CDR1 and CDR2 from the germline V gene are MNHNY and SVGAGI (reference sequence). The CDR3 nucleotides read TGTGCCAGCAGTTACTCGTCCAACGAGCAGTACTTC. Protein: CASSYSSNEQYF.

CDR3 DNA: TGTGCCAGTCGCAGTAATGCTAACACTGAAGCTTTCTTT. It is translated as CASRSNANTEAFF. J is TRBJ1-1 and V is TRBV19; D is unclear. V gave up 8 bases and J gave up 2 bases, with 12 bases separating them. From germline, CDR1 is LNHDA and CDR2 SQIVND (reference sequence). This CDR3 has 13 amino acids. The variable domain in full, completed from reference TRBV19 and TRBJ1-1, reads DGGITQSPKYLFRKEGQNVTLSCEQNLNHDAMYWYRQDPGQGLRLIYYSQIVNDFQKGDIAEGYSVSREKKESFPLTVTSAQKNPTAFYLCASRSNANTEAFFGQGTRLTVV.

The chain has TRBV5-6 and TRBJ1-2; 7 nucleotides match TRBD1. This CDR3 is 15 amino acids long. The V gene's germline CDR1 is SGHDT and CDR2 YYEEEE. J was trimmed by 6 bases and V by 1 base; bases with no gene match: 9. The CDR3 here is CASSLLGLTGDGYTF. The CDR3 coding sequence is TGTGCCAGCAGCTTGTTGGGTTTAACAGGGGATGGCTACACCTTC.

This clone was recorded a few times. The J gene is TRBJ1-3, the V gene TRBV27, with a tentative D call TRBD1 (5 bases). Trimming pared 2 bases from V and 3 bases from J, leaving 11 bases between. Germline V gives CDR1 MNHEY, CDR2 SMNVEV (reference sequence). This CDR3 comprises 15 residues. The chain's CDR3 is CASSLSGGDGNTIYF. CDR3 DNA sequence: TGTGCCAGCAGTTTAAGTGGAGGGGATGGAAACACCATATATTTT.

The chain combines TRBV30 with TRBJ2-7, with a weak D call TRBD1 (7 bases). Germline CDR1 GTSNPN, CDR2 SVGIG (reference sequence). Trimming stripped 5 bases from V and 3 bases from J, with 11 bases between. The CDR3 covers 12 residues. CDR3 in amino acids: CAWGRDSYEQYF. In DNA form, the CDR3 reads TGTGCCTGGGGGCGGGACAGCTACGAGCAGTACTTC.

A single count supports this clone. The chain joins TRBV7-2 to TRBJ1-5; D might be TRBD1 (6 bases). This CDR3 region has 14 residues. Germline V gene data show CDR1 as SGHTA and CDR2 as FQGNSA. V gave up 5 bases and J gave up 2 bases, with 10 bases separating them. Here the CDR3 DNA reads TGTGCCAGCAGCCTTCGGACAGGCAATCAGCCCCAGCATTTT. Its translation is CASSLRTGNQPQHF. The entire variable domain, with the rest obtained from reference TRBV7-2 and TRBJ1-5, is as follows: GAGVSQSPSNKVTEKGKDVELRCDPISGHTALYWYRQSLGQGLEFLIYFQGNSAPDKSGLPSDRFSAERTGGSVSTLTIQRTQQEDSAVYLCASSLRTGNQPQHFGDGTRLSIL.

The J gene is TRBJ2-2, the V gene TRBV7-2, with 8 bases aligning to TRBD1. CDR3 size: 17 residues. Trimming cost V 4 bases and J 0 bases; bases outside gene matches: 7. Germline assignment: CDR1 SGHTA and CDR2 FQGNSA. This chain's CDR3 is CASSSRGQAANTGELFF. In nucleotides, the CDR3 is TGTGCCAGCAGCTCCAGGGGACAGGCCGCGAACACCGGGGAGCTGTTTTTT.

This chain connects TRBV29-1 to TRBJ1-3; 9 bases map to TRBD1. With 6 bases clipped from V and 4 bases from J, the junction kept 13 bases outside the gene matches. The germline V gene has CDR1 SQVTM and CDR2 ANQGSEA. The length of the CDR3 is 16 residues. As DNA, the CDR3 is TGCAGCGTGCTACGTCCCGGGACAGGGATCGGAAACACCATATATTTT. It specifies CSVLRPGTGIGNTIYF.

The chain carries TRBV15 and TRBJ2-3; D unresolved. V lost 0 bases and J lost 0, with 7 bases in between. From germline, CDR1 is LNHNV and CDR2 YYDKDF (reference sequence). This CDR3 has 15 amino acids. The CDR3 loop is CATSRDPSSTDTQYF. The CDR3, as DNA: TGTGCCACCAGCAGAGACCCCTCTAGCACAGATACGCAGTATTTT. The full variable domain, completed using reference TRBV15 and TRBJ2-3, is DAMVIQNPRYQVTQFGKPVTLSCSQTLNHNVMYWYQQKSSQAPKLLFHYYDKDFNNEADTPDNFQSRRPNTSFCFLDIRSPGLGDTAMYLCATSRDPSSTDTQYFGPGTRLTVL.

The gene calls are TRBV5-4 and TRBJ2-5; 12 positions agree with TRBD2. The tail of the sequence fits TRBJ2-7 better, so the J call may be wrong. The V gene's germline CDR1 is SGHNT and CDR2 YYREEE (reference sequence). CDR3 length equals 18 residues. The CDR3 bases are TGTGCCAGCAGCCCACCGACTAGCGGGGGAGCCCTCTCCTACGAGCAGTACTTC. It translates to CASSPPTSGGALSYEQYF.

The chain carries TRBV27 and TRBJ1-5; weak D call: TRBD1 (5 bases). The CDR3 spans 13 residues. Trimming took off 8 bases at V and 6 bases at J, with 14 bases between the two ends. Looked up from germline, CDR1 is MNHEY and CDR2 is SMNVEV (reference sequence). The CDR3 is CASRRGSGQPQHF. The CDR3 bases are TGTGCCAGCCGTCGGGGGTCGGGTCAGCCCCAGCATTTT.

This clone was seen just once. CDR3 in amino acids: CASSVGVGGTEAFF. In nucleotides, the CDR3 is TGTGCCAGCAGCGTAGGGGTGGGAGGCACTGAAGCTTTCTTT. The J gene is TRBJ1-1, the V gene TRBV9, with D uncertain. This CDR3 contains 14 residues. Germline-derived CDR1 and CDR2 are SGDLS and YYNGEE. The V end lost 0 bases, the J end lost 4 bases, and 10 bases lay between the germline ends.

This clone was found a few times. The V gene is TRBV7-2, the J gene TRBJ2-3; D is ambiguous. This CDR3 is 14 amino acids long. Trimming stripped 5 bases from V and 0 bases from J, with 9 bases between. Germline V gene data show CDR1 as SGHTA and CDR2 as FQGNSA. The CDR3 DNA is TGTGCCAGCAGCCGCGCAAAAAGCACAGATACGCAGTATTTT. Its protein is CASSRAKSTDTQYF.

The CDR3 DNA follows: TGTGCCAGCATGGCGGGGGGGGTTGAGACCCAGTACTTC. Its translation is CASMAGGVETQYF. This rearrangement joins TRBV2 to TRBJ2-5, with TRBD2 identical over 9 bases. The germline V gene has CDR1 SNHLY and CDR2 FYNNEI. This CDR3 has 13 residues. V lost 7 bases to trimming and J lost 5 bases; unmatched junction nucleotides: 5.

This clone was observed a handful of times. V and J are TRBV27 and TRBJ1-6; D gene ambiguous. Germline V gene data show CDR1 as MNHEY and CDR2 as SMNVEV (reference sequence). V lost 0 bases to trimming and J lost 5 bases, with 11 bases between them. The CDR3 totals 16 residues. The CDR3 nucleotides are TGTGCCAGCAGTTTATCCAGGCGTGTGGATAATTCACCCCTCCACTTT. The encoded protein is CASSLSRRVDNSPLHF.

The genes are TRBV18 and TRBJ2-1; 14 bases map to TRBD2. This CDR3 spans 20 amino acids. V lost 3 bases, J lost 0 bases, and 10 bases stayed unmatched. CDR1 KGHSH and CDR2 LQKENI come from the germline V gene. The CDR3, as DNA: TGTGCCAGCTCACCTCCGGGACTAGCGGGGGAACTCAGCTCCTACAATGAGCAGTTCTTC. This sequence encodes CASSPPGLAGELSSYNEQFF.